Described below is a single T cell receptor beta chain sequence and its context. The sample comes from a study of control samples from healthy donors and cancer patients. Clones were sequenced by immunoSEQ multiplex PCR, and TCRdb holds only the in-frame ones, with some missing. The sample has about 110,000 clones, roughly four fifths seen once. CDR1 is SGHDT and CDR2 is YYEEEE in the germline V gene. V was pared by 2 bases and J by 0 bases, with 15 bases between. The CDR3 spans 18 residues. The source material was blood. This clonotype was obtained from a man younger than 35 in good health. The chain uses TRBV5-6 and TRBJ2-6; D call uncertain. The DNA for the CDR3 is TGTGCCAGCAGCTTCCCCGGTGGACCCTCCTCTGGGGCCAACGTCCTGACTTTC. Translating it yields CASSFPGGPSSGANVLTF.